A single sample is the source of the 31 T cell receptor beta chains below, sequenced in a study of beta chain features in type 1 diabetes. The study, taken as a whole, reports: TCRB CDR3 length was moderately but significantly reduced in all four CD4+ subsets of Type 1 diabetes patients.

Reverse transcription of all isolated RNA meant that expressed TCRB transcripts were sequenced. Clones were sequenced by immunoSEQ multiplex PCR, and TCRdb holds only the in-frame ones, with some missing. Here the sample spans 400,000 or so clones, over 8.5% being singletons. Their target antigens are unknown. Sequencing input: central memory CD4+ T cells from blood. Receptors were obtained from a man aged 30-40 years with type 1 diabetes.

The chain joins TRBV6-4 to TRBJ1-2; weak D call: TRBD1 (5 bases). Trimming cost V 6 bases and J 7 bases, with 24 bases left between them. Germline V gives CDR1 MRHNA, CDR2 SNTAGT. The CDR3 has 16 residues. CDR3 in DNA: TGTGCCAGCAGCCCGAACCCAGACAGCCTCAGCTCTGGCTACACCTTC. It yields the protein CASSPNPDSLSSGYTF.

V gene TRBV19 combines with J gene TRBJ2-7; TRBD1 matches at 8 bases. The length of the CDR3 is 16 residues. Germline V gene lookup returns CDR1 LNHDA and CDR2 SQIVND (reference sequence). V lost 2 bases and J lost 0; bases outside the gene matches: 6. The DNA for the CDR3 is TGTGCCAGTAGTATATCCGGGGACAGGAGCTCCTACGAGCAGTACTTC. Protein sequence: CASSISGDRSSYEQYF.

This clone has ten or more counts. This sequence joins TRBV5-1 and TRBJ1-5; no reliable D call. Per germline, CDR1 SGHRS and CDR2 YFSETQ. The V end was cut by 0 bases, the J end by 9 bases, with 10 bases between. The CDR3 runs 13 residues. The CDR3 nucleotides read TGCGCCAGCAGCTTGGGTACGGAGTGGCCCCAGCATTTT. Translated, it gives CASSLGTEWPQHF. The full variable domain, rest sourced from reference TRBV5-1 and TRBJ1-5, is KAGVTQTPRYLIKTRGQQVTLSCSPISGHRSVSWYQQTPGQGLQFLFEYFSETQRNKGNFPGRFSGRQFSNSRSEMNVSTLELGDSALYLCASSLGTEWPQHFGDGTRLSIL.

This clone was detected only a few times. The V gene is TRBV7-3, the J gene TRBJ1-5; a weak D match, TRBD1 (5 bases). Trimming took 1 base from V and 7 from J, leaving 14 bases between them. The CDR3 contains 15 residues. Germline CDR1 and CDR2: SGHTA and FQGTGA. The CDR3, as DNA: TGTGCCAGCAGCTTAAATGCGGCAGGGCTACAGCCCCAGCATTTT. Its protein is CASSLNAAGLQPQHF.

This sequence joins TRBV7-2 and TRBJ2-5, with D uncertain. This CDR3 has 16 residues. Deletions cut 8 bases from V and 1 base from J, with 20 bases between. Germline V gene sequence: CDR1 SGHTA, CDR2 FQGNSA. DNA of the CDR3: TGTGCCAGCGTGCCCCCCGGCGCATATAGCCAAGAGACCCAGTACTTC. It encodes CASVPPGAYSQETQYF.

This clone came up many times. The CDR3 sequence: CASSLNRDSNQPQHF. CDR3 DNA: TGTGCCAGCAGTTTGAACCGCGATAGCAATCAGCCCCAGCATTTT. This chain connects TRBV27 to TRBJ1-5; no reliable D call. The germline CDR1 and CDR2 sequences are MNHEY and SMNVEV (reference sequence). Deletions cut 3 bases from V and 0 bases from J, with 9 bases between. The CDR3 runs to 15 residues.

V is TRBV5-1 and J is TRBJ2-1; D might be TRBD2 (6 bases). The CDR3 is made up of 15 amino acids. CDR1 is SGHRS and CDR2 is YFSETQ in the germline V gene. Trimming took off 4 bases at V and 3 bases at J, with 14 bases between the two ends. CDR3 DNA sequence: TGCGCCAGCAGCAAAGGGACGGGAGACTACAATGAGCAGTTCTTC. Translating gives CASSKGTGDYNEQFF.

The genes are TRBV2 and TRBJ2-7; tentatively, D is TRBD1 (6 bases). V was clipped by 6 bases and J by 4 bases, with 16 bases between them. The CDR3 is made up of 14 amino acids. CDR1 and CDR2 (germline): SNHLY, FYNNEI. The CDR3 protein is CASSPPTGPYEQYF. CDR3 coding DNA: TGTGCCAGCAGCCCTCCCACAGGGCCTTACGAGCAGTACTTC.

This clone was counted between two and nine times. The chain links TRBV14 to TRBJ2-7; 7 bases line up with TRBD1. The V gene end was trimmed by 3 bases and the J gene end by 3 bases; junction bases not matched to a gene: 8. Germline-derived CDR1 and CDR2 are SGHDN and FVKESK. The CDR3 is 15 amino acids. The CDR3 region is CASSQGTAPLYEQYF. Here the CDR3 DNA reads TGTGCCAGCAGCCAGGGGACAGCACCACTCTACGAGCAGTACTTC.

This clone was seen a handful of times. The chain links TRBV29-1 to TRBJ2-3; 8 bases agree with TRBD2. V shed 8 bases and J 4 bases; nucleotides not matched to a gene: 17. The CDR3 is 16 residues long. Germline-derived CDR1 and CDR2 are SQVTM and ANQGSEA. In DNA, the CDR3 is TGCAGCCAGTTGGGGGCTAACGGGAGGGGCGCAGATACGCAGTATTTT. Translated: CSQLGANGRGADTQYF.

This clone was counted a few times. The CDR3 sequence: CASSLSGEGDHNEQFF. In DNA form, the CDR3 reads TGCGCCAGCAGCTTGTCGGGGGAGGGCGACCACAATGAGCAGTTCTTC. This chain uses TRBV5-1 with TRBJ2-1, with 7 bases fitting TRBD2. In germline, CDR1 is SGHRS, CDR2 YFSETQ. The V and J ends lost 1 base and 5 bases, in that order; junction bases with no gene match: 9. The CDR3 loop spans 16 amino acids. Looking up the rest from reference TRBV5-1 and TRBJ2-1 gives the full variable domain: KAGVTQTPRYLIKTRGQQVTLSCSPISGHRSVSWYQQTPGQGLQFLFEYFSETQRNKGNFPGRFSGRQFSNSRSEMNVSTLELGDSALYLCASSLSGEGDHNEQFFGPGTRLTVL.

The chain is built from TRBV28 and TRBJ2-6; D possibly corresponds to TRBD1 (6 bases). Germline lookup yields CDR1 MDHEN and CDR2 SYDVKM. There are 18 residues in the CDR3. V was clipped by 4 bases and J by 0 bases, with 16 bases between them. In nucleotides, the CDR3 is TGTGCCAGCAGTTCTCCGACAGGCGAGCCCTCTGGGGCCAACGTCCTGACTTTC. Encoded protein: CASSSPTGEPSGANVLTF. The full variable domain, with the rest looked up from reference TRBV28 and TRBJ2-6, is DVKVTQSSRYLVKRTGEKVFLECVQDMDHENMFWYRQDPGLGLRLIYFSYDVKMKEKGDIPEGYSVSREKKERFSLILESASTNQTSMYLCASSSPTGEPSGANVLTFGAGSRLTVL.

This clone was picked up a small number of times. This chain connects TRBV30 to TRBJ2-5; 12 nucleotides align to TRBD2. The DNA matches TRBJ2-7 better at its end, which makes the J call doubtful. Per germline, CDR1 GTSNPN and CDR2 SVGIG (reference sequence). The CDR3 has 13 amino acids. The CDR3 DNA sequence: TGTGCCTGGGAGACTAGCGGGAGCTACGAGCAGTACTTC. This encodes CAWETSGSYEQYF.

This clone was detected only a few times. This chain connects TRBV2 to TRBJ2-1, with 10 positions matching TRBD2. Trimming removed 4 bases from V and 6 bases from J; junction bases left unmatched: 9. Germline V lookup: CDR1 SNHLY, CDR2 FYNNEI. The CDR3 covers 16 residues. Written as DNA, the CDR3 is TGTGCCAGCAGTGCCCCGGGGCTAGCGGGAGCCAATGAGCAGTTCTTC. This encodes CASSAPGLAGANEQFF.

The rearrangement uses TRBV6-6 and TRBJ1-1; 9 bases agree with TRBD1. This CDR3 contains 13 residues. The germline CDR1 and CDR2 sequences are MNHNY and SVGAGI (reference sequence). Germline trimming cut 5 bases from V and 4 bases from J; bases unmatched to any gene: 2. The CDR3 DNA sequence: TGTGCCAGCAGTCAGACAGGGGGCACTGAAGCTTTCTTT. It specifies CASSQTGGTEAFF.

This chain connects TRBV27 to TRBJ2-1, with D hard to call. Germline loops: CDR1 MNHEY, CDR2 SMNVEV (reference sequence). The CDR3 covers 14 residues. Trimming pared 5 bases from V and 0 bases from J, leaving 8 bases between. The DNA for the CDR3 is TGTGCCAGCAGTCGTAGTGGCTCCTACAATGAGCAGTTCTTC. The encoded protein is CASSRSGSYNEQFF.

This clone was counted only a few times. The V and J genes are TRBV29-1 and TRBJ2-7; 9 bases map to TRBD1. This CDR3 is built from 13 residues. The germline V gene has CDR1 SQVTM and CDR2 ANQGSEA. With 4 bases clipped from V and 3 bases from J, the junction kept 4 bases outside the gene matches. CDR3 sequence: CSVGQGGVYEQYF. CDR3 bases: TGCAGCGTTGGACAGGGGGGGGTCTACGAGCAGTACTTC.

This clone was observed a few times. In DNA, the CDR3 is TGTGCCAGCAGCCAGACTAGCAGCTACGAGCAGTACTTC. This translates into CASSQTSSYEQYF. This chain uses TRBV11-2 with TRBJ2-7; 7 bases fit TRBD2. The CDR3 has 13 amino acids. The ends lost 5 bases at V and 3 bases at J; junction bases unmatched: 4. Germline values: CDR1 SGHAT, CDR2 FQNNGV.

This clone was seen more than once but under ten times. The chain carries TRBV19 and TRBJ2-5; TRBD1 matches at 9 bases. TRBJ2-7 matches the DNA end more closely, so the J call is doubtful. This CDR3 contains 15 residues. Germline values: CDR1 LNHDA, CDR2 SQIVND (reference sequence). In nucleotides, the CDR3 is TGTGCCAGTAGTAGACAGGGGGGCGCACCTTACGAGCAGTACTTC. It is translated as CASSRQGGAPYEQYF.

This clone has just a few counts. This chain joins TRBV11-1 and TRBJ1-2; D perhaps matches TRBD1 (5 bases). The germline gives CDR1 SGHAT, CDR2 FQDESV (reference sequence). V lost 6 bases and J lost 8, with 19 bases in between. There are 14 residues in the CDR3. The DNA for the CDR3 is TGTGCCAGCAGTGTCGGCGTGACGGGGGGAGGCTACACCTTC. This encodes CASSVGVTGGGYTF.

In its sample, this clone was seen a few times. The J gene is TRBJ1-5, the V gene TRBV10-3; no reliable D call. CDR1 and CDR2 from the germline V gene are ENHRY and SYGVKD. V lost 6 bases and J lost 6, with 12 bases in between. This CDR3 is 13 amino acids long. CDR3 amino acids: CAISSGMSQPQHF. The CDR3 bases are TGTGCCATCAGCTCAGGTATGAGTCAGCCCCAGCATTTT.

This clone showed up many times. The chain uses TRBV11-3 and TRBJ2-1; TRBD1 matches at 7 bases. Trimming cost V 0 bases and J 1 base; bases outside gene matches: 9. The CDR3 is 18 amino acids. Germline V gene sequence: CDR1 SGHNT, CDR2 YENEEA. The CDR3 protein is CASSLDQGGSGSYNEQFF. The CDR3, as DNA: TGTGCCAGCAGCTTAGATCAAGGGGGCTCGGGATCCTACAATGAGCAGTTCTTC.

For the CDR3, the DNA is TGTGCCAGCAGTTTCCAGGGTAACGAAGCCGGCGAGCAGTACTTC. As protein: CASSFQGNEAGEQYF. V gene TRBV6-6 combines with J gene TRBJ2-7, with D perhaps matching TRBD1 (5 bases). Germline-derived CDR1 and CDR2 are MNHNY and SVGAGI (reference sequence). The CDR3 runs to 15 residues. V gave up 4 bases and J gave up 6 bases, with 19 bases separating them.

The chain recombines TRBV5-4 with TRBJ2-5; TRBD2 agrees at 10 bases. Germline V gives CDR1 SGHNT, CDR2 YYREEE (reference sequence). CDR3 length: 16 residues. The V and J ends lost 5 bases and 2 bases, in that order; junction bases with no gene match: 9. CDR3 in amino acids: CASRPSGTSVQETQYF. In nucleotides, the CDR3 is TGTGCCAGCAGGCCCTCCGGGACTAGCGTACAAGAGACCCAGTACTTC. Complete variable domain (other parts from reference TRBV5-4 and TRBJ2-5): ETGVTQSPTHLIKTRGQQVTLRCSSQSGHNTVSWYQQALGQGPQFIFQYYREEENGRGNFPPRFSGLQFPNYSSELNVNALELDDSALYLCASRPSGTSVQETQYFGPGTRLLVL.

This clone was seen a few times. CDR3 in amino acids: CASKYSSSYEQYF. CDR3 DNA sequence: TGTGCCAGCAAGTACTCGAGCTCCTACGAGCAGTACTTC. The V call is TRBV6-6, the J call TRBJ2-7; D is unclear. V lost 7 bases to trimming and J lost 0 bases, with 10 bases between them. Germline lookup yields CDR1 MNHNY and CDR2 SVGAGI (reference sequence). The CDR3 is made up of 13 amino acids.

This clone showed up just a few times. This chain uses TRBV6-1 with TRBJ2-3; a possible D gene is TRBD1 (5 bases). CDR1 is MNHNS and CDR2 is SASEGT in the germline V gene. V gave up 0 bases and J gave up 3 bases, with 7 bases separating them. This CDR3 has 14 residues. As DNA, the CDR3 is TGTGCCAGCAGTGAAGCGGGGCAGACAGATACGCAGTATTTT. Protein product: CASSEAGQTDTQYF.

The J gene is TRBJ1-4, the V gene TRBV6-1; no clear D. V lost 2 bases, J lost 0 bases, and 7 bases lay in between. The CDR3 sequence is 15 residues long. In germline, CDR1 is MNHNS, CDR2 SASEGT. CDR3 residues: CASSERAATNEKLFF. The CDR3 DNA reads TGTGCCAGCAGTGAAAGGGCGGCAACTAATGAAAAACTGTTTTTT.

This clone was observed a handful of times. A much larger clone lies one base from this, so it may be a read error. This rearrangement joins TRBV6-1 to TRBJ2-5; no reliable D call. Deletions cut 5 bases from V and 5 bases from J, with 6 bases between. Germline V gives CDR1 MNHNS, CDR2 SASEGT. The CDR3 covers 11 residues. The CDR3 region has the DNA TGTGCCAGCAGTTTAAGGGAGACCCAGTACTTC. It translates to CASSLRETQYF.

This chain joins TRBV15 and TRBJ2-5; D unresolved. Germline V gene lookup returns CDR1 LNHNV and CDR2 YYDKDF (reference sequence). Trimming shortened V by 10 bases and J by 1 base, and 13 bases separated the two germline ends. This CDR3 has 13 residues. The CDR3 coding sequence is TGTGCCAGTCAAACAACCGGCCAAGAGACCCAGTACTTC. It codes for CASQTTGQETQYF.

This clone came up many times. The chain carries TRBV7-8 and TRBJ2-3; weak D call: TRBD1 (6 bases). Germline V lookup: CDR1 SGHVS, CDR2 FQNEAQ. This CDR3 contains 12 residues. Trimming cost V 5 bases and J 4 bases, with 7 bases left between them. CDR3 protein: CASSKGADTQYF. Written as DNA, the CDR3 is TGTGCCAGCAGCAAGGGGGCAGATACGCAGTATTTT.

This chain joins TRBV6-6 and TRBJ2-5; 8 bases are shared with TRBD1. The CDR3 extends over 14 amino acids. V was pared by 2 bases and J by 2 bases, with 1 base of the junction left unmatched. From germline, CDR1 is MNHNY and CDR2 SVGAGI (reference sequence). The CDR3 DNA sequence: TGTGCCAGCAGTTACGGGACAGGACAAGAGACCCAGTACTTC. Its protein is CASSYGTGQETQYF.